This T cell receptor beta chain comes out of a study of shared clonotypes between healthy human individuals. This CDR3 spans 13 amino acids. The germline V gene encodes CDR1 SNHLY and CDR2 FYNNEI. Unmatched junction bases numbered 4, after V lost 7 bases and J lost 1 base. Method: immunoSEQ multiplex PCR; TCRdb's copy keeps in-frame clones and lacks some. In the table there are approximately 940,000 clones, approximately 80% of which are singletons. This clone was counted a few times. Different DNA sequences within this sample yield the same CDR3. This chain connects TRBV2 to TRBJ2-7, with 7 bases that match TRBD2. Sequenced material: memory CD4+ T cells sorted from blood. As for subset: CD45RA-negative fraction. The source is a man aged 18-30 years in good health. CDR3 residues: CASKGGGSYEQYF. The CDR3 nucleotides are TGTGCCAGCAAGGGCGGGGGTTCCTACGAGCAGTACTTC.